This TCR beta chain derives from a study of T cell responses to AZD1222 COVID-19 vaccine. The overall study: Second-dose intervals of approximately 4 or approximately 12 weeks were pooled.

Study-wide points: Unmutated variant regions are reportedly targeted by nearly half of spike-specific TCRs. Mostly white British, mostly female donors; authors suggested clonal diversity may be underestimated. Spike-specific TCR breadth and depth went up after people got two AZD1222 doses.

As concerns this clone: Its antigen is unidentified.

Clones were sequenced by immunoSEQ multiplex PCR, and TCRdb holds only the in-frame ones, with some missing. The sample includes 95,000 to 150,000 clones, about 90% of them seen just once. The CDR3 is 15 residues long. V shed 3 bases and J 1 base; nucleotides not matched to a gene: 2. CDR1 KGHSH and CDR2 LQKENI come from the germline V gene. The sequence derives from an adult in good health. This material consisted of peripheral blood, taken on day 0 of AZD1222 vaccination. The J gene is TRBJ2-7, the V gene TRBV18, with 11 bases aligning to TRBD2. In DNA, the CDR3 is TGTGCCAGCTCACCGGGACTAGCGGAATCCTACGAGCAGTACTTC. Encoded protein: CASSPGLAESYEQYF.